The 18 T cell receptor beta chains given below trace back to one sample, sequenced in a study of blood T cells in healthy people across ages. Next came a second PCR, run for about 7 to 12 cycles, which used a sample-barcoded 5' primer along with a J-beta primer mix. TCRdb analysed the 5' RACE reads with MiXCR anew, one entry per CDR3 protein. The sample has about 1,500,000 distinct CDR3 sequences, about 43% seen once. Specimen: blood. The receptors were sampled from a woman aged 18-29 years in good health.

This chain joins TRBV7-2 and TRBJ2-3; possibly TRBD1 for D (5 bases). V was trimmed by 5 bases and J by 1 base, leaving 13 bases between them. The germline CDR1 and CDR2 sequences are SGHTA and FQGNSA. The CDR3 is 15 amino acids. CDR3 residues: CASSPVGAGTDTQYF. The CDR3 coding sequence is TGTGCCAGCAGCCCCGTTGGGGCCGGCACAGATACGCAGTATTTT.

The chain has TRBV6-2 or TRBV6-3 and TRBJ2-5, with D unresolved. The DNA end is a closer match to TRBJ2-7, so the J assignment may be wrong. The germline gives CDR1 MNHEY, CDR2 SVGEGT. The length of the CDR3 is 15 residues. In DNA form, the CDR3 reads TGTGCCAGCAGTTACTCGAAGGCTGGCCTACCCGAGCAGTACTTC. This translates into CASSYSKAGLPEQYF.

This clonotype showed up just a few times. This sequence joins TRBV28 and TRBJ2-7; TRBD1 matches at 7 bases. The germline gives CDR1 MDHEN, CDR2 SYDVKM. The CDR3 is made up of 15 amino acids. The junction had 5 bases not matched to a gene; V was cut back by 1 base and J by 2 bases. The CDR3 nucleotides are TGTGCCAGCAGTTTATCCGGGACAGCCGCCTACGAGCAGTACTTC. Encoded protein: CASSLSGTAAYEQYF.

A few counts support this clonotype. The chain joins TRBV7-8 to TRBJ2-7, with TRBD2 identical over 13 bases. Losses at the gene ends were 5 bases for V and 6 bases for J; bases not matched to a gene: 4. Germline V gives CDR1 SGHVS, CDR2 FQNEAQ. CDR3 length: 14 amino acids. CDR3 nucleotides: TGTGCCAGCAGCCTACTAGCGGGAGGGAGCGAGCAGTACTTC. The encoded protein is CASSLLAGGSEQYF.

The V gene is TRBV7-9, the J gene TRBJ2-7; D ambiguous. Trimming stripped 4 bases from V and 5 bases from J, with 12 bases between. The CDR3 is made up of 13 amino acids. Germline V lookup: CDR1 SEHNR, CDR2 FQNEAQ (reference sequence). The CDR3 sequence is CASSSSHTDEQYF. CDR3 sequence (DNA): TGTGCCAGCAGCTCGAGTCATACAGACGAGCAGTACTTC.

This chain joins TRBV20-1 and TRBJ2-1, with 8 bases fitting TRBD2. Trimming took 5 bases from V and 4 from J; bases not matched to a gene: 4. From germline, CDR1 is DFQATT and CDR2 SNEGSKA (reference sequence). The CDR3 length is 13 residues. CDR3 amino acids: CSASSGQYNEQFF. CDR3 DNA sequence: TGCAGTGCTTCTAGCGGGCAATACAATGAGCAGTTCTTC.

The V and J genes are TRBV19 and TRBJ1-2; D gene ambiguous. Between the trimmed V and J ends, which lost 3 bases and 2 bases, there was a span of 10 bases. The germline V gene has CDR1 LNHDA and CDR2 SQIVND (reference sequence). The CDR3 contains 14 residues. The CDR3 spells CASSMEQLNYGYTF. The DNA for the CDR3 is TGTGCCAGTAGTATGGAACAGTTAAACTATGGCTACACCTTC.

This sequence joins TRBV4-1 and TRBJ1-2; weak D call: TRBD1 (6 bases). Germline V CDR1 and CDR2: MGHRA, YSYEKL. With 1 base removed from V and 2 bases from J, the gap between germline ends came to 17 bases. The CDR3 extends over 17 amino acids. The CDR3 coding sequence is TGCGCCAGCAGCCAAGTCGGGGGGCCGAGTAGCAACTATGGCTACACCTTC. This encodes CASSQVGGPSSNYGYTF.

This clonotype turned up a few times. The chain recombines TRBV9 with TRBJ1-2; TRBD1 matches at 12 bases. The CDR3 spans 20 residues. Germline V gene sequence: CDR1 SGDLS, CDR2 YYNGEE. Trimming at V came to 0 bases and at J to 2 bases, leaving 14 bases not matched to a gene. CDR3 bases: TGTGCCAGCAGCGTAGAGGGACCCTGGGACAGGGGGCGCTGGAACTATGGCTACACCTTC. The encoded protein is CASSVEGPWDRGRWNYGYTF.

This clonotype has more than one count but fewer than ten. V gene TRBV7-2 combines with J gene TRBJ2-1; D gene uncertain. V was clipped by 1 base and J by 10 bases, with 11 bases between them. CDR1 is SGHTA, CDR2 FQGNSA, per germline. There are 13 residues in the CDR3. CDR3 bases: TGTGCCAGCAGCTTAGGTCCTGACCGAGAGCAGTTCTTC. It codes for CASSLGPDREQFF.

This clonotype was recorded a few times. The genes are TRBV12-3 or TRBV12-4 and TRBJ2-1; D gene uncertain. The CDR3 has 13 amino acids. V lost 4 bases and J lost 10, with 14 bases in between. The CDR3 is CASSYDSVGEQFF. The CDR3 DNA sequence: TGTGCCAGCAGTTACGACTCGGTGGGGGAGCAGTTCTTC.

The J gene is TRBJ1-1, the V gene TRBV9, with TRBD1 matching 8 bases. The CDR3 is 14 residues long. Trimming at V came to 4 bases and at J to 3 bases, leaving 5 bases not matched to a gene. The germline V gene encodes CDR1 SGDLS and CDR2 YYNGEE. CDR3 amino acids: CASSYRGGDTEAFF. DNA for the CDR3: TGTGCCAGCAGCTACAGGGGGGGGGACACTGAAGCTTTCTTT. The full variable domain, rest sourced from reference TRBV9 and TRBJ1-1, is DSGVTQTPKHLITATGQRVTLRCSPRSGDLSVYWYQQSLDQGLQFLIQYYNGEERAKGNILERFSAQQFPDLHSELNLSSLELGDSALYFCASSYRGGDTEAFFGQGTRLTVV.

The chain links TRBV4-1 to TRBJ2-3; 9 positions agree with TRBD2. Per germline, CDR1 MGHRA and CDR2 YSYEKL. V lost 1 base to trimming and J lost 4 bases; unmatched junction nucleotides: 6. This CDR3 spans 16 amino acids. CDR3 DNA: TGCGCCAGCAGCCAAGGTAACGCGGGAGGGCCAGATACGCAGTATTTT. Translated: CASSQGNAGGPDTQYF.

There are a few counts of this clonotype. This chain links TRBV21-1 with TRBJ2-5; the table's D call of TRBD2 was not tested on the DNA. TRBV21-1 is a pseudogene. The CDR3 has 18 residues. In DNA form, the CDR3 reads TGTGCCAGCAGCAATCAGACTAGCGGGATTCGTGCCCAAGAGACCCAGTACTTC. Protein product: CASSNQTSGIRAQETQYF.

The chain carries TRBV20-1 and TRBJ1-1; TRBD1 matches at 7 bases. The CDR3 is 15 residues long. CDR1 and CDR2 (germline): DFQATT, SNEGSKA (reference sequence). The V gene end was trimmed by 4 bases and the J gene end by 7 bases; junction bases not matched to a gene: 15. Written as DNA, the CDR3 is TGCAGTGCTAAGGGGGCAGGAGCTGGTAGCGGTGAAGCTTTCTTT. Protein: CSAKGAGAGSGEAFF.

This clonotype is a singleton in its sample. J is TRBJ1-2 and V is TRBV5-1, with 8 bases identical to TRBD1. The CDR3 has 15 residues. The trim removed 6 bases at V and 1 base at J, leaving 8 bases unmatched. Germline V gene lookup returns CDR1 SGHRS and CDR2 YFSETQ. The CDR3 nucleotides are TGCGCCAGCACATTCTCGGGACAGGTTAACTATGGCTACACCTTC. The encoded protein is CASTFSGQVNYGYTF.

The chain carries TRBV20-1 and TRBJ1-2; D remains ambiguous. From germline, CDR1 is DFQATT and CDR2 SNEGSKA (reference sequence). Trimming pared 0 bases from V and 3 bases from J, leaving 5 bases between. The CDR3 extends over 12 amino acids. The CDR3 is CSAREADYGYTF. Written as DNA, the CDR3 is TGCAGTGCTAGAGAGGCGGACTATGGCTACACCTTC.

CDR3 nucleotide sequence: TGTGCCAGCAGGAAGACAGGGAGGCACGAGCAGTACTTC. Translated, it gives CASRKTGRHEQYF. This chain connects TRBV27 to TRBJ2-7; TRBD1 is a possible D gene (7 bases). The V gene's germline CDR1 is MNHEY and CDR2 SMNVEV (reference sequence). The CDR3 is made up of 13 amino acids. Trimming left V 6 bases short and J 5 bases short, with 14 bases between.